The 4 T cell receptor beta chains presented below share a single source sample, sequenced in a study of blood T cell repertoires in COVID-19. Profiling relied on immunoSEQ multiplex PCR, and the TCRdb table lists in-frame clones only, not all of them. The sample contains some 190,000 clones, around 79% of which appear only once. The sequenced material came from peripheral blood. These receptors were collected from a woman aged 50 to 60 with acute or convalescent COVID-19.

The chain uses TRBV19 and TRBJ2-2; 8 nucleotides line up with TRBD1. J was trimmed by 4 bases and V by 4 bases; bases with no gene match: 14. CDR1 is LNHDA, CDR2 SQIVND, per germline (reference sequence). The CDR3 runs 18 residues. The CDR3 loop reads CASSTRQGKAFGTGELFF. CDR3 DNA: TGTGCCAGTAGTACGAGACAGGGGAAGGCCTTCGGCACCGGGGAGCTGTTTTTT.

The gene calls are TRBV28 and TRBJ1-3, with D possibly being TRBD1 (6 bases). Trimming removed 3 bases at V and 10 bases at J, with 7 bases between. The CDR3 sequence is 11 residues long. CDR1 is MDHEN, CDR2 SYDVKM, per germline. As DNA, the CDR3 is TGTGCCAGCAGTTTGCAGGGGACCATATATTTT. It yields the protein CASSLQGTIYF. Combining the CDR3 with reference TRBV28 and TRBJ1-3 gives the whole variable domain DVKVTQSSRYLVKRTGEKVFLECVQDMDHENMFWYRQDPGLGLRLIYFSYDVKMKEKGDIPEGYSVSREKKERFSLILESASTNQTSMYLCASSLQGTIYFGEGSWLTVV.

The chain uses TRBV5-1 and TRBJ1-5, with D unclear. The CDR3 totals 14 residues. The V gene lost 0 bases and the J gene lost 5 bases, with 9 bases spanning the gap. The germline CDR1 and CDR2 sequences are SGHRS and YFSETQ. CDR3 sequence reads: CASSLGQVDQPQHF. The CDR3 DNA is TGCGCCAGCAGCTTGGGGCAGGTAGATCAGCCCCAGCATTTT.

The rearrangement links TRBV5-6 to TRBJ2-7, with TRBD2 matching over 7 bases. Germline CDR1 SGHDT, CDR2 YYEEEE. With 6 bases clipped from V and 3 bases from J, the junction kept 9 bases outside the gene matches. The CDR3 runs 14 residues. CDR3 coding DNA: TGTGCCAGCACCCCAGCGGGGTTCGGCTACGAGCAGTACTTC. It encodes CASTPAGFGYEQYF. The full variable domain, in which reference TRBV5-6 and TRBJ2-7 provide the parts outside the CDR3, is DAGVTQSPTHLIKTRGQQVTLRCSPKSGHDTVSWYQQALGQGPQFIFQYYEEEERQRGNFPDRFSGHQFPNYSSELNVNALLLGDSALYLCASTPAGFGYEQYFGPGTRLTVT.